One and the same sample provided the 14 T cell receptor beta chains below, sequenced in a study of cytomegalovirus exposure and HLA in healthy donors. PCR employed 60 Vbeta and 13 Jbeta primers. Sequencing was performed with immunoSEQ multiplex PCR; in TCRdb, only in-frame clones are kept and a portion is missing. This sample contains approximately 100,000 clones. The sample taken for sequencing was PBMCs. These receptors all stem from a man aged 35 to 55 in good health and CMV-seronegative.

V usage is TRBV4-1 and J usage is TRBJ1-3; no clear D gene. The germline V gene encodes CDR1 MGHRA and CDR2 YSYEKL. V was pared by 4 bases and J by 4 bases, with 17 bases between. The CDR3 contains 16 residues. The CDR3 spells CASSLLGRVEGNTIYF. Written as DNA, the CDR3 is TGCGCCAGCAGCCTCCTCGGGAGGGTGGAAGGAAACACCATATATTTT.

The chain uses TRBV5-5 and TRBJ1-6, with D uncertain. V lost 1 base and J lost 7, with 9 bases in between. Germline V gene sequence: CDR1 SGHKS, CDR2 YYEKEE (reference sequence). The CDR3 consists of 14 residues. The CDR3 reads CASSLPVLNSPLHF. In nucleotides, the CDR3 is TGTGCCAGCAGCTTGCCCGTCCTGAATTCACCCCTCCACTTT.

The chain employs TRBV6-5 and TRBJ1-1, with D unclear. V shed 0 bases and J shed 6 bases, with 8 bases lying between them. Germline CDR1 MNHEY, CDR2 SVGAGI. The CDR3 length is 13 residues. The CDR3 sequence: CASSYSGGSEAFF. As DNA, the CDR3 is TGTGCCAGCAGTTACTCGGGCGGGTCTGAAGCTTTCTTT.

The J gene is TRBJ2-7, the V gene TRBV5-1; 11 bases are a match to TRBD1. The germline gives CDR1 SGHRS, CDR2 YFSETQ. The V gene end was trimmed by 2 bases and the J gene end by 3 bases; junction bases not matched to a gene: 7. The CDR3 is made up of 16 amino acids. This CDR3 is CASSFSGTGGDYEQYF. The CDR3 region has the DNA TGCGCCAGCAGCTTTTCTGGGACAGGGGGAGACTACGAGCAGTACTTC.

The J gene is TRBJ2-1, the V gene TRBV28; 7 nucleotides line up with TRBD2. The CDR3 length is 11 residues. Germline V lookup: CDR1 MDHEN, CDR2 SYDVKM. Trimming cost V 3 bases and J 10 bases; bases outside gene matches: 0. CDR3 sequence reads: CASSLTSEQFF. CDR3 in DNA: TGTGCCAGCAGTTTGACTAGCGAGCAGTTCTTC.

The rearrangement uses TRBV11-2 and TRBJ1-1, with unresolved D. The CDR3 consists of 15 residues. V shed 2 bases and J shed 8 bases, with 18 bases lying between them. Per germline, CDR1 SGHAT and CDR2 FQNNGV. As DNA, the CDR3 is TGTGCCAGCAGCTTATACGGCCAACACCGGAGGGAAGCTTTCTTT. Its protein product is CASSLYGQHRREAFF. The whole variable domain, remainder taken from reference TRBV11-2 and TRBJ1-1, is EAGVAQSPRYKIIEKRQSVAFWCNPISGHATLYWYQQILGQGPKLLIQFQNNGVVDDSQLPKDRFSAERLKGVDSTLKIQPAKLEDSAVYLCASSLYGQHRREAFFGQGTRLTVV.

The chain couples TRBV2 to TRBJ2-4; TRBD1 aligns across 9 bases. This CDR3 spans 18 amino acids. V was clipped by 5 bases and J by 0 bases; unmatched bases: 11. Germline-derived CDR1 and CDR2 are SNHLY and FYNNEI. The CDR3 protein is CASSHRGPLLLAKNIQYF. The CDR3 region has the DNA TGTGCCAGCAGTCACAGGGGGCCCTTACTTTTAGCCAAAAACATTCAGTACTTC.

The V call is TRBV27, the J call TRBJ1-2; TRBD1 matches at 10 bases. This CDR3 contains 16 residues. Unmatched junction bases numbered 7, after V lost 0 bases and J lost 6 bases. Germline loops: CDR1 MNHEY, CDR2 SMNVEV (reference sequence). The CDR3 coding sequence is TGTGCCAGCAGTTTATCTGGGACAGGGGTTGTTGATGGCTACACCTTC. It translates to CASSLSGTGVVDGYTF.

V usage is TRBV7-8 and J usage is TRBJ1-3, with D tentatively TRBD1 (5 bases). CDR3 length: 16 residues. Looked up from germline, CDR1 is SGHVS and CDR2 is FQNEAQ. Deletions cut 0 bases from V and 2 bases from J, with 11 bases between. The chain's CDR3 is CASSLAGAGAGNTIYF. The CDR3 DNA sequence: TGTGCCAGCAGCTTAGCGGGTGCGGGGGCTGGAAACACCATATATTTT.

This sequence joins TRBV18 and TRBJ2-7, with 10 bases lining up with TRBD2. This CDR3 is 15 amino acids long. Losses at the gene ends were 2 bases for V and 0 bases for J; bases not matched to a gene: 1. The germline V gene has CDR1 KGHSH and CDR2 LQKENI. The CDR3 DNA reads TGTGCCAGCTCACCAGGACTAGCGGCCTCCTACGAGCAGTACTTC. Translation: CASSPGLAASYEQYF.

CDR3 in amino acids: CSVGAPYGYTF. CDR3 in DNA: TGCAGCGTTGGGGCCCCTTATGGCTACACCTTC. This rearrangement joins TRBV29-1 to TRBJ1-2; no firm D call. Trimming took 4 bases from V and 5 from J, leaving 8 bases between them. The CDR3 spans 11 residues. Looked up from germline, CDR1 is SQVTM and CDR2 is ANQGSEA.

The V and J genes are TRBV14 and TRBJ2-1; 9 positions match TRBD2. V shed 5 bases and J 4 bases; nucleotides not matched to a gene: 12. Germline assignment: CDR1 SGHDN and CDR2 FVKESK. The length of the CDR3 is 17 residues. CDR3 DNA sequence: TGTGCCAGCAGCAAGCAGAAGGCGGGAGGGGGGTACAATGAGCAGTTCTTC. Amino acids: CASSKQKAGGGYNEQFF.

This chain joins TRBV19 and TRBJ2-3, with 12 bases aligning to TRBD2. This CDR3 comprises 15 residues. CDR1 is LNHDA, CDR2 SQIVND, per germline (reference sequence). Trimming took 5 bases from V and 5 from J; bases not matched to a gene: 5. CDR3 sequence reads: CASSLTSGRVDTQYF. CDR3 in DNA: TGTGCCAGTAGTCTGACTAGCGGGAGAGTAGATACGCAGTATTTT.

The CDR3 protein is CASSGRELQAGELFF. Written as DNA, the CDR3 is TGTGCCAGCAGTGGGCGGGAGCTTCAAGCTGGGGAGCTGTTTTTT. The rearrangement joins TRBV2 to TRBJ2-2; TRBD2 agrees at 7 bases. This CDR3 is 15 amino acids long. The germline gives CDR1 SNHLY, CDR2 FYNNEI. The ends lost 4 bases at V and 8 bases at J; junction bases unmatched: 10.